One T cell receptor (beta chain) is described in this entry. The antigen this receptor binds is unknown. There are no base qualities to consult, and no much larger clone falls within one base. In the prospective study, participants were about 18 to 89 years old, resided in under 30 geographic areas of the United States, and were enrolled through a virtual design. Cohort assignment in the prospective study relied on participant-reported clinical history from a screening survey and a study questionnaire. For ImmuneRACE Cohort 3, a participant was defined as recovered based on two consecutive negative NP/OP PCR tests, clearance by a healthcare professional, or resolution of symptoms. Mobile phlebotomists in the prospective study collected whole blood, serum and a nasopharyngeal or oropharyngeal swab from every participant. Prospective study participants could optionally give additional blood draws and questionnaires over an approximately two-month period. Blood samples from the prospective study were shipped frozen or at room temperature prior to DNA extraction.

This entry belongs to a study of blood T cell repertoires in COVID-19 (dated by TCRdb to the early 2020s). Broadly, across the study: The collaborator samples originated in the United States, Italy and Spain and spanned the acute and convalescent phases of COVID-19. The repertoires were made available in a free public database intended to serve as a resource for research on the immune response to SARS-CoV-2. HLA class I and class II types, where available, came from metadata supplied by the sample provider rather than from assay-based typing. Subjects who had been exposed to COVID-19, were actively infected with it, or had recovered from it provided the deeply sampled blood TCRbeta repertoires that made up the dataset. Nearly every sample came with metadata listing a de-identified subject ID, COVID-19 status, age in years and sex. The prospective study material was composed of cDNA or gDNA derived from T cells, B-cell-depleted T cells, or PBMCs. Samples came from the ongoing ImmuneRACE study (first 160 participants) plus 1,254 subjects from 6 global collaborators. Beyond this particular receptor, the publication reports: Clinical and demographic metadata were provided uncurated, with the amount varying by source and participant.

V is cut back by 4 bases and J by 3 bases, with 5 bases in the junction unmatched. The CDR3 holds 15 amino acids from the cysteine to the phenylalanine. Just the 45-base CDR3 DNA is kept, in frame starting at base 1. CDR1 and CDR2 were assigned from the germline V gene (reference sequence) as SGHNT and YYREEE. The immunoSEQ Assay, a bias-controlled multiplex PCR, was used to amplify TCRbeta CDR3 regions from genomic DNA. In the paper's pipeline: The number of nucleated cells in each sample was estimated from the amplification of reference gene primers within the assay. To quantify the absolute abundance of each unique TCRbeta CDR3 rearrangement, sequence reads were collapsed and filtered. For each sample, productive Simpson clonality was calculated as the square root of Simpson's diversity index over productive rearrangements. What TCRdb holds here is the immuneACCESS table cut down to in-frame rearrangements. Part of the clones is not present; checked against another copy, under half of the missing clones reflect an unresolved V gene, and the others are unexplained. V, J and clone size reflect that table, while D and trimming were determined from the DNA. The sample table contains over 250,000 clones; only one count was recorded for roughly 90% of them. Jointly, the top ten make up 1.9% of the sample.

Specimen: PBMCs or T cells enriched from blood (not recorded which). The sequence links TRBV5-4 to TRBJ1-1; TRBD1 aligns with 11 central bases. The clonotype comes from a woman aged 60-75 years who had recovered from COVID-19. DNA sequence: TGTGCCAGCAGCCGGACAGGGGGCCGGGACACTGAAGCTTTCTTT. Its product reads: CASSRTGGRDTEAFF.